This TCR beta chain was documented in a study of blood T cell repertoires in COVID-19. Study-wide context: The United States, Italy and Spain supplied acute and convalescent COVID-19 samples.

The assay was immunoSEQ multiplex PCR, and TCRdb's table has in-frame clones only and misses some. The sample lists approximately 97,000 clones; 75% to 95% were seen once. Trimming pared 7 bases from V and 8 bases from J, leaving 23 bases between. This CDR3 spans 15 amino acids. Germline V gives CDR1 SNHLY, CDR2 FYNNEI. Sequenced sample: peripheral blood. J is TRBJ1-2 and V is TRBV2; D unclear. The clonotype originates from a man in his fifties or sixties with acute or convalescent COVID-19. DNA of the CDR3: TGTGCCAGCACCCTATCGGGGTATCTAATTATGGGCTACACCTTC. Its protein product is CASTLSGYLIMGYTF.